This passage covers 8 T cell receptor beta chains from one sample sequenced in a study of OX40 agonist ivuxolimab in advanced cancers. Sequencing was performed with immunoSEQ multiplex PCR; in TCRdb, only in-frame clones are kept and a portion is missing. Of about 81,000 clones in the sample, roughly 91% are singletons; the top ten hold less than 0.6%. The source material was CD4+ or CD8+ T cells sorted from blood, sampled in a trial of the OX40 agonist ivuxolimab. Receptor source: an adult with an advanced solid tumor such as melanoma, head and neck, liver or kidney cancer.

CDR3 sequence: CASSEGSRYTGELFF. CDR3 in DNA: TGTGCCAGCAGTGAGGGGTCCCGGTACACCGGGGAGCTGTTTTTT. The chain combines TRBV6-1 with TRBJ2-2, with D hard to call. Germline CDR1 is MNHNS and CDR2 is SASEGT. V was trimmed by 3 bases and J by 3 bases, leaving 11 bases between them. This CDR3 is built from 15 residues.

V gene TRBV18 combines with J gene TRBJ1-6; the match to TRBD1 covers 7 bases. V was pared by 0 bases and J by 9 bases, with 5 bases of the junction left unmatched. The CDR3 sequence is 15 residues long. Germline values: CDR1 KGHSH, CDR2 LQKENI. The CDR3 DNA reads TGTGCCAGCTCACCACCGGGGGACAGAACTTCACCCCTCCACTTT. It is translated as CASSPPGDRTSPLHF.

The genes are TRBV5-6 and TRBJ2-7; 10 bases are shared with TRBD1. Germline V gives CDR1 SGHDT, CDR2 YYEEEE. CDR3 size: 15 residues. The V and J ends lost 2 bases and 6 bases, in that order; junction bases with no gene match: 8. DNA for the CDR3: TGTGCCAGCAGCTTTTTAGGGACAGGGGATACCGAGCAGTACTTC. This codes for CASSFLGTGDTEQYF.

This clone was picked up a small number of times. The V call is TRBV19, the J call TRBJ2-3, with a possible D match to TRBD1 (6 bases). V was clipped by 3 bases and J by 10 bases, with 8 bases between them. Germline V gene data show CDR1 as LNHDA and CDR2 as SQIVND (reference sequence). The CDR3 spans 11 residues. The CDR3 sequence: CASSIRTAQYF. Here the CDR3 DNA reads TGTGCCAGTAGTATCCGGACAGCGCAGTATTTT.

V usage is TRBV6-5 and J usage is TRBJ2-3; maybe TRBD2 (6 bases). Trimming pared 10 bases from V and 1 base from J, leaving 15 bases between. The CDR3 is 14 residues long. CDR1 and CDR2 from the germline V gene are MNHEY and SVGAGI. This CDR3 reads CATRQQRGTDTQYF. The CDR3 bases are TGTGCCACCCGACAACAGCGGGGCACAGATACGCAGTATTTT.

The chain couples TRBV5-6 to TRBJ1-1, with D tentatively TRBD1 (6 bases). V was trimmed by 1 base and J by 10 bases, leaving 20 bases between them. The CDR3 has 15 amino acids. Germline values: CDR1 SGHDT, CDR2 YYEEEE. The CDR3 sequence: CASSLQGPQISGAFF. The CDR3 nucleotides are TGTGCCAGCAGCTTGCAGGGGCCCCAAATTTCTGGAGCTTTCTTT.

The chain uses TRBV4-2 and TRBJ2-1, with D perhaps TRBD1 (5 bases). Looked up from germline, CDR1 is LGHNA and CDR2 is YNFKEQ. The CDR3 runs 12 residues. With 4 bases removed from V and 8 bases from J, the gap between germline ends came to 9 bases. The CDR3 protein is CASSPTRDEQFF. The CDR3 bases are TGTGCCAGCAGCCCCACCAGGGATGAGCAGTTCTTC.

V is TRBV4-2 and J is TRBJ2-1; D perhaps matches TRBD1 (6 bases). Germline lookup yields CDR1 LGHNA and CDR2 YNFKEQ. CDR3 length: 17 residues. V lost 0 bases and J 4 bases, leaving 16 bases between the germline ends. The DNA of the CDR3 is TGTGCCAGCAGCCAAGAGGCCATCCTAAGGGGGTACAATGAGCAGTTCTTC. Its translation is CASSQEAILRGYNEQFF.